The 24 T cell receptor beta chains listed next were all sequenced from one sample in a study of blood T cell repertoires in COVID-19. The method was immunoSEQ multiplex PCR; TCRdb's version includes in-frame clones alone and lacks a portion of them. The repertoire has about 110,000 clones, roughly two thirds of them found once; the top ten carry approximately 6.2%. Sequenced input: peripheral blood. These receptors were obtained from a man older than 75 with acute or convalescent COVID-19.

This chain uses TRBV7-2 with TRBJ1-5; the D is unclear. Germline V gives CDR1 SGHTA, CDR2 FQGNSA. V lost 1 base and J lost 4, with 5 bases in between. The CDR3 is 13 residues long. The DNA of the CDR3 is TGTGCCAGCAGCTTAGAAGCGAATCAGCCCCAGCATTTT. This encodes CASSLEANQPQHF. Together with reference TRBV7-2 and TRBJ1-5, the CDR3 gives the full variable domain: GAGVSQSPSNKVTEKGKDVELRCDPISGHTALYWYRQSLGQGLEFLIYFQGNSAPDKSGLPSDRFSAERTGGSVSTLTIQRTQQEDSAVYLCASSLEANQPQHFGDGTRLSIL.

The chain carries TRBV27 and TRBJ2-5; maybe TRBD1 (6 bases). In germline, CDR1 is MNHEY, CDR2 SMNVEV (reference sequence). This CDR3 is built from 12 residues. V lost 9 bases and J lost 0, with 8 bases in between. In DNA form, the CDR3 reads TGTGCCAGTAGGGGGTACCAAGAGACCCAGTACTTC. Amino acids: CASRGYQETQYF.

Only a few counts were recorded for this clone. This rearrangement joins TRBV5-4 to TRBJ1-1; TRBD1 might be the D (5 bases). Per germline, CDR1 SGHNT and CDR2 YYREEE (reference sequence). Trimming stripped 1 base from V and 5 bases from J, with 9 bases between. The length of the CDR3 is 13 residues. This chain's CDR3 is CASSLKGKTEAFF. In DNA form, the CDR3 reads TGTGCCAGCAGCTTGAAGGGGAAGACTGAAGCTTTCTTT.

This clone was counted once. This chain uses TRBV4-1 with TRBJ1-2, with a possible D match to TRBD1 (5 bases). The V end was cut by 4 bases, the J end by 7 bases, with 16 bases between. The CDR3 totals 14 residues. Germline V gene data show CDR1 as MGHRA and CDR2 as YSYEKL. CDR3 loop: CASSPLEGISGYTF. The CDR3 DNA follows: TGCGCCAGCAGCCCTCTGGAGGGGATTAGTGGCTACACCTTC.

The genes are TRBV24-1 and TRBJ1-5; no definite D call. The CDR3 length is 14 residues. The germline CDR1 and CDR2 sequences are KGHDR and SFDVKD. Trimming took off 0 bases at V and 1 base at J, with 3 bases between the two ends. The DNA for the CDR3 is TGTGCCACCAGTGATTTGGTAAGCAATCAGCCCCAGCATTTT. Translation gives CATSDLVSNQPQHF.

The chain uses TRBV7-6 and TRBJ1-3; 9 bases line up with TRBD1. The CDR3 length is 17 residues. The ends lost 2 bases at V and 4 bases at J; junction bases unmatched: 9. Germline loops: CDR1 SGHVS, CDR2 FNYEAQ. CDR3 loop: CASSLYTGTGPGNTIYF. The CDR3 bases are TGTGCCAGCAGCTTATACACCGGGACAGGGCCAGGAAACACCATATATTTT.

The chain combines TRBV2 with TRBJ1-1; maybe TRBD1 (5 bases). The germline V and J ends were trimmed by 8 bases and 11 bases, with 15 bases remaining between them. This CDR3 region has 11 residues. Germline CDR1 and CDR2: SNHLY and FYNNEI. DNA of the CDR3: TGTGCCAGCGGTGGAGGAGGGGAGGCTTTCTTT. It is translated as CASGGGGEAFF.

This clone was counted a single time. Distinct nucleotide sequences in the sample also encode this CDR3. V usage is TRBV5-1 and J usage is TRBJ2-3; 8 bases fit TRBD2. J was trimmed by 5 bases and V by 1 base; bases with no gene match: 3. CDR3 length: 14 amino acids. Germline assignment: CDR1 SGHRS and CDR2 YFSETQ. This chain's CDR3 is CASSLTGGEDTQYF. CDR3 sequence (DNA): TGCGCCAGCAGCTTGACGGGAGGGGAAGATACGCAGTATTTT.

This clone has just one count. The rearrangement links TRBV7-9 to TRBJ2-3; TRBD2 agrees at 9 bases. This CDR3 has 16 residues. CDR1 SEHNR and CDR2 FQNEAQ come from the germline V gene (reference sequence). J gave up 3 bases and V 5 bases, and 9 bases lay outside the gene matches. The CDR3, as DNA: TGTGCCAGCAGCCCATTAGCGGGAGTCATGACAGATACGCAGTATTTT. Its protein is CASSPLAGVMTDTQYF.

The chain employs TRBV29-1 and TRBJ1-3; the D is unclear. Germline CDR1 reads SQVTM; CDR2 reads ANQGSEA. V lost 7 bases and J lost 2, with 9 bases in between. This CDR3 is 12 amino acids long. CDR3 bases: TGCAGCGCAGACGGAGCTGGAAACACCATATATTTT. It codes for CSADGAGNTIYF.

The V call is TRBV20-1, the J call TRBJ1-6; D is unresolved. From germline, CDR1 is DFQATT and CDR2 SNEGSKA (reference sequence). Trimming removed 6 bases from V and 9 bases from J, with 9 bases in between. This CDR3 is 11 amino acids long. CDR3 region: CSAGGTSPLHF. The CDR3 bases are TGCAGTGCGGGAGGCACTTCACCCCTCCACTTT.

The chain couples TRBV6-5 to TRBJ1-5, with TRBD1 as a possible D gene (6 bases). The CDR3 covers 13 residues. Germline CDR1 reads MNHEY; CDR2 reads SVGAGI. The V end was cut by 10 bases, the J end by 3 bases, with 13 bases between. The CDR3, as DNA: TGTGCCATAGCCAGGGGAATCAATCAGCCCCAGCATTTT. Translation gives CAIARGINQPQHF.

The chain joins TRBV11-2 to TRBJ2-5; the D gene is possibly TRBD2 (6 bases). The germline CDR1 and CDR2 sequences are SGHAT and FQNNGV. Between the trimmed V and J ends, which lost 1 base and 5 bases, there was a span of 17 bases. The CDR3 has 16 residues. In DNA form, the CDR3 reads TGTGCCAGCAGCTTAGGGAATCGCGGGATGGGCGAGACCCAGTACTTC. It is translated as CASSLGNRGMGETQYF.

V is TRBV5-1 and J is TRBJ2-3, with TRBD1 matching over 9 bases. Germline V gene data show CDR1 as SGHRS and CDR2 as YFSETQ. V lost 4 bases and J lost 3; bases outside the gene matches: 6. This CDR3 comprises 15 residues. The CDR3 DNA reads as TGCGCCAGCAGCACGCCGGGACAGGGAACAGATACGCAGTATTTT. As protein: CASSTPGQGTDTQYF.

This CDR3 is CASSFRLAGGTNTGELFF. CDR3 nucleotides: TGCGCCAGCAGCTTCCGACTAGCGGGCGGGACGAACACCGGGGAGCTGTTTTTT. This sequence joins TRBV4-1 and TRBJ2-2; TRBD2 matches at 10 bases. V dropped 5 bases and J dropped 0; count of bases not matched to a gene: 9. CDR1 is MGHRA, CDR2 YSYEKL, per germline. The CDR3 totals 18 residues.

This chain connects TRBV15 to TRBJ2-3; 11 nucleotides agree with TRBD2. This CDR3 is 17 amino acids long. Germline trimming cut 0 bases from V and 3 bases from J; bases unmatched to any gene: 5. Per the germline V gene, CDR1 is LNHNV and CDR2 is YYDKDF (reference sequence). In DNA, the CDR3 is TGTGCCACCAGCAGAGATAGGTGGACTAGCGGGACAGATACGCAGTATTTT. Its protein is CATSRDRWTSGTDTQYF.

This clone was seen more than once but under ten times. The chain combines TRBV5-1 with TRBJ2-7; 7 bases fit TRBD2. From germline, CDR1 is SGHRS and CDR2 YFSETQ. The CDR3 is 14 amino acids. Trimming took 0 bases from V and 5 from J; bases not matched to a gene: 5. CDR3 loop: CASSLAPGTNEQYF. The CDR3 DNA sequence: TGCGCCAGCAGCTTGGCCCCAGGGACTAACGAGCAGTACTTC.

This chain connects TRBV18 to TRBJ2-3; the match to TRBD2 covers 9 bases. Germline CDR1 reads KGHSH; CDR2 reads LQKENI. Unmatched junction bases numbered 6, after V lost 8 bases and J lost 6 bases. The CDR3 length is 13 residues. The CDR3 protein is CASPAGGRDTQYF. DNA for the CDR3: TGTGCCAGCCCCGCGGGAGGGAGGGATACGCAGTATTTT.

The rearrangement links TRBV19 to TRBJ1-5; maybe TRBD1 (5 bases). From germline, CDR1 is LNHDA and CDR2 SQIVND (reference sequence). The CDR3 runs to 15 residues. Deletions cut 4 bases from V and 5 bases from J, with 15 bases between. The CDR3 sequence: CASSRGLSTDQPQHF. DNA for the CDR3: TGTGCCAGTAGTAGGGGCCTTTCGACTGATCAGCCCCAGCATTTT.

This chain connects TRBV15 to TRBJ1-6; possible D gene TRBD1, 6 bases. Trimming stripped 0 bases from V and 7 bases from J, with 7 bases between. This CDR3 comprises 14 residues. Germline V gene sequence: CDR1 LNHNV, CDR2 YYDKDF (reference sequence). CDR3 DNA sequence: TGTGCCACCAGCAGAGATGGGACAAATTCACCCCTCCACTTT. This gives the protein CATSRDGTNSPLHF.

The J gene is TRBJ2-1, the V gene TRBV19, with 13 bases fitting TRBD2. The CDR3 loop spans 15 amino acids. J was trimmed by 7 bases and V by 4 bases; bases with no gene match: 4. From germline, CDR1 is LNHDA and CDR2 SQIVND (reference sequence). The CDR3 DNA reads TGTGCCAGTAGTAGGACTAGCGGGAGTATAAATGAGCAGTTCTTC. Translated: CASSRTSGSINEQFF. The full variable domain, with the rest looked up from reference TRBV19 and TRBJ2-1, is DGGITQSPKYLFRKEGQNVTLSCEQNLNHDAMYWYRQDPGQGLRLIYYSQIVNDFQKGDIAEGYSVSREKKESFPLTVTSAQKNPTAFYLCASSRTSGSINEQFFGPGTRLTVL.

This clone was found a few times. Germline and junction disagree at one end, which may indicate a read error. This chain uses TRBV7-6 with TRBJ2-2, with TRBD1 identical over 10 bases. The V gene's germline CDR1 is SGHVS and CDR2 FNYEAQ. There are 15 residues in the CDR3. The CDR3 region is CASRTRDTGTGVLFF. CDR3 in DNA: TGTGCCAGCAGAACACGAGATACCGGGACAGGGGTGCTGTTTTTT.

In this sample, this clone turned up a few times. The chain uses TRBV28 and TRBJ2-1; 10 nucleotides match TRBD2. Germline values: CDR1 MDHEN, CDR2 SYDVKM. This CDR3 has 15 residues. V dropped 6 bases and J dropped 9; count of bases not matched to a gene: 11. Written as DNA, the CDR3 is TGTGCCAGCAGCCGCACAGCGGGAGGGTATTTTGAGCAGTTCTTC. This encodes CASSRTAGGYFEQFF.

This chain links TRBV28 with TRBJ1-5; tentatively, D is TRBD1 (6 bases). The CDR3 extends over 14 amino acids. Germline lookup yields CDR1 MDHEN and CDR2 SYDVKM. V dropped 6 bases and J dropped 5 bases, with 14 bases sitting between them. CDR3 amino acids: CASSTPDSYQPQHF. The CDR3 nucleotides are TGTGCCAGCAGCACCCCGGACAGCTATCAGCCCCAGCATTTT.